Below are 9 T cell receptor beta chains sequenced from a single sample in a study of Ad26.COV2.S vaccination and SARS-CoV-2 variants. Treatment defined: 19 received Ad26.COV2.S at low or high dose, single or two shots; 5 received placebo; per-sample allocation not given. Day 63 after the first vaccine or placebo injection was the time point for sampling. Profiling relied on immunoSEQ multiplex PCR, and the TCRdb table lists in-frame clones only, not all of them. The sample contains about 390,000 clones, roughly 90% of which appear only once. The sample here was peripheral blood, taken in a trial of Ad26.COV2.S vaccine versus placebo. The receptor set was obtained from a person between 18 and 59 years old who received the Ad26.COV2.S COVID-19 vaccine or a placebo.

The chain joins TRBV6-6 to TRBJ2-6, with 15 bases that match TRBD2. Trimming at V came to 6 bases and at J to 1 base, leaving 13 bases not matched to a gene. Germline-derived CDR1 and CDR2 are MNHNY and SVGAGI (reference sequence). The CDR3 consists of 21 residues. CDR3 in DNA: TGTGCCAGCAGCAGATCCGGGACTAGCGGGGGGACAAGGTCTGGGGCCAACGTCCTGACTTTC. Amino acids: CASSRSGTSGGTRSGANVLTF.

The chain employs TRBV19 and TRBJ1-1; D perhaps matches TRBD1 (5 bases). Germline CDR1 LNHDA, CDR2 SQIVND (reference sequence). CDR3 length: 13 residues. The V end lost 7 bases, the J end lost 4 bases, and 13 bases lay between the germline ends. CDR3 region: CASNPREATEAFF. The CDR3 DNA reads TGTGCCAGTAACCCCAGGGAGGCCACTGAAGCTTTCTTT.

V is TRBV29-1 and J is TRBJ2-3; D may be TRBD2 (6 bases). Germline V gene data show CDR1 as SQVTM and CDR2 as ANQGSEA. This CDR3 is 14 amino acids long. V was trimmed by 4 bases and J by 6 bases, leaving 17 bases between them. The DNA for the CDR3 is TGCAGCGTTGTATGGCCGGGGGAAATGGATACGCAGTATTTT. Its protein is CSVVWPGEMDTQYF.

This clone was seen just once. The chain recombines TRBV28 with TRBJ1-2; D is perhaps TRBD1 (5 bases). The CDR3 contains 12 residues. Germline CDR1 and CDR2: MDHEN and SYDVKM. The V gene lost 11 bases and the J gene lost 7 bases, with 17 bases spanning the gap. The chain's CDR3 is CAERGQGGGYTF. CDR3 bases: TGTGCCGAAAGAGGGCAGGGCGGTGGCTACACCTTC.

The chain employs TRBV20-1 and TRBJ2-5, with 14 bases fitting TRBD2. The CDR3 runs to 16 residues. Germline trimming cut 3 bases from V and 2 bases from J; bases unmatched to any gene: 5. CDR1 and CDR2 (germline): DFQATT, SNEGSKA (reference sequence). The CDR3 spells CSASLGLAGGQETQYF. The CDR3 bases are TGCAGTGCTAGTCTCGGACTAGCGGGGGGTCAAGAGACCCAGTACTTC.

This chain uses TRBV6-2 or TRBV6-3 with TRBJ2-1; D not resolved. The germline gives CDR1 MNHEY, CDR2 SVGEGT. Trimming removed 4 bases from V and 0 bases from J, with 13 bases in between. There are 16 residues in the CDR3. The CDR3 spells CASSLLRPSSYNEQFF. Written as DNA, the CDR3 is TGTGCCAGCAGTTTACTGCGGCCCAGCTCCTACAATGAGCAGTTCTTC.

The V and J genes are TRBV28 and TRBJ1-4, with TRBD1 as a possible D gene (5 bases). CDR3 size: 16 residues. Germline V gives CDR1 MDHEN, CDR2 SYDVKM. The ends were cut back, 5 bases at V and 6 bases at J, with 19 bases in the middle. The CDR3 is CASSPSERGEDEKLFF. The CDR3 DNA follows: TGTGCCAGCAGTCCATCAGAAAGGGGCGAGGATGAAAAACTGTTTTTT.

The chain couples TRBV21-1 to TRBJ2-1; TRBD2, the table's D call, was not compared with the DNA. TRBV21-1 is reported as a pseudogene. The CDR3 spans 24 residues. The CDR3 nucleotides read TGTGCCAGCCTCAATAAAACTACCGGGAAAATGTGTTTTAGGTCCGGATTTTCCTACAATGAGCAGTTCTTC. The encoded protein is CASLNKTTGKMCFRSGFSYNEQFF.

The chain joins TRBV9 to TRBJ2-3; 7 bases are a match to TRBD1. Germline V gene lookup returns CDR1 SGDLS and CDR2 YYNGEE. The CDR3 is 15 residues long. The ends lost 4 bases at V and 3 bases at J; junction bases unmatched: 8. CDR3 protein: CASSMRQGSTDTQYF. The CDR3 DNA is TGTGCCAGCAGCATGAGACAGGGTAGTACAGATACGCAGTATTTT.